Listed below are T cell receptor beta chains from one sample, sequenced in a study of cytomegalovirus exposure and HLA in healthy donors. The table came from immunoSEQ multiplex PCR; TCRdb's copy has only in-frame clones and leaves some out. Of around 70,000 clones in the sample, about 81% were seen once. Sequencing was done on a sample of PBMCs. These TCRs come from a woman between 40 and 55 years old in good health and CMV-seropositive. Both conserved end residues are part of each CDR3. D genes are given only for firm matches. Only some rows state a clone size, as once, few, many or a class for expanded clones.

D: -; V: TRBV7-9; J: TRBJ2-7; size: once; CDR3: CSSTSGSYEQYF; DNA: TGTTCCAGCACCTCCGGGTCCTACGAGCAGTACTTC
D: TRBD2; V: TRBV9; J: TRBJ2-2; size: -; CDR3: CASSVGLASGELFF; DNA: TGTGCCAGCAGCGTAGGACTAGCCTCCGGGGAGCTGTTTTTT
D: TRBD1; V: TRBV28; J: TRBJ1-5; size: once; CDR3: CASSSDTPDRDGNQPQHF; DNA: TGTGCCAGCAGTTCAGACACACCGGACAGGGATGGAAATCAGCCCCAGCATTTT
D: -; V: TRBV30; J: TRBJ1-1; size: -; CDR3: CAWSAGIVRDTEAFF; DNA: TGTGCCTGGAGTGCAGGGATAGTAAGGGACACTGAAGCTTTCTTT
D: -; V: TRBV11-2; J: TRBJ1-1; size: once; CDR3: CASSLDPGVREAFF; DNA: TGTGCCAGCAGCTTAGACCCAGGGGTAAGGGAAGCTTTCTTT
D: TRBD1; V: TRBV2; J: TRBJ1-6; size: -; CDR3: CASRLQGESPLHF; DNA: TGTGCCAGCAGACTTCAGGGGGAGTCACCCCTCCACTTT
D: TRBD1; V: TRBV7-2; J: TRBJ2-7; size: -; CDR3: CASSKDRENEQYF; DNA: TGTGCCAGCAGCAAGGACAGGGAAAACGAGCAGTACTTC
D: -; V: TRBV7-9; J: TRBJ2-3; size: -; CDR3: CASSLAVGAGATDTQYF; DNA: TGTGCCAGCAGCTTAGCAGTGGGCGCCGGCGCCACAGATACGCAGTATTTT
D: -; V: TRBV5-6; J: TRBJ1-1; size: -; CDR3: CASSLYVVTAEAFF; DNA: TGTGCCAGCAGCTTGTACGTGGTGACAGCCGAAGCTTTCTTT
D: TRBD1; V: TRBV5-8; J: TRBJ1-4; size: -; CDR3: CASSLEGQGTNEKLFF; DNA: TGTGCCAGCAGCTTGGAGGGACAGGGGACTAATGAAAAACTGTTTTTT
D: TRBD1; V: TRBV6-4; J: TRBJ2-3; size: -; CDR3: CASSSGTGDTDTQYF; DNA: TGTGCCAGCAGCTCCGGGACAGGGGACACAGATACGCAGTATTTT
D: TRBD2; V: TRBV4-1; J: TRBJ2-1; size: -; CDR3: CASSPTGTSGVNEQFF; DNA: TGCGCCAGCAGCCCGACCGGGACTAGCGGGGTCAATGAGCAGTTCTTC
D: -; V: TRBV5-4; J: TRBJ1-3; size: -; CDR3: CASSLDSVSGNTIYF; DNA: TGTGCCAGCAGCTTGGACAGTGTCTCTGGAAACACCATATATTTT
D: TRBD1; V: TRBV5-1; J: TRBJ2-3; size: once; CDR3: CASSLEDRAFTDTQYF; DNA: TGCGCCAGCAGCTTGGAGGACAGGGCATTCACAGATACGCAGTATTTT
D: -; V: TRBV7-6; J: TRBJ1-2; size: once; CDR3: CASGGDGNGYTF; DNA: TGTGCCAGCGGGGGGGACGGAAATGGCTACACCTTC
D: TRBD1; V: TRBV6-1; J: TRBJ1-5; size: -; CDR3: CASEQGDIQPQHF; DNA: TGTGCCAGCGAACAGGGGGACATTCAGCCCCAGCATTTT
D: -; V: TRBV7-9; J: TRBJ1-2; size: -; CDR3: CSSSGSEDYGYTF; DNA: TGTTCCAGCAGCGGGAGCGAGGACTATGGCTACACCTTC
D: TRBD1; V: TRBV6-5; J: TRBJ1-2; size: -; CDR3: CASSQSLVTGIGYTF; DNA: TGTGCCAGCAGTCAGAGTTTGGTGACAGGGATCGGCTACACCTTC
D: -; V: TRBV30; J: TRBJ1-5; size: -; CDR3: CAWSGTENQPQHF; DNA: TGTGCCTGGAGCGGTACAGAGAATCAGCCCCAGCATTTT
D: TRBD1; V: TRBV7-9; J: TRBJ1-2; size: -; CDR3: CASSLVGRTGDYGTF; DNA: TGTGCCAGCAGCTTAGTAGGTCGGACAGGCGATTATGGAACCTTC
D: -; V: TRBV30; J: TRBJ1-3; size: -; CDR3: CAWSWQGNTIYF; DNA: TGTGCCTGGAGTTGGCAGGGAAACACCATATATTTT
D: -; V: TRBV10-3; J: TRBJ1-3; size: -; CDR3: CAIEPGGNTIYF; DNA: TGTGCCATCGAACCGGGGGGAAACACCATATATTTT
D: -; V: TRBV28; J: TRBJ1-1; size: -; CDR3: CASSSRRGNTEAFF; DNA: TGTGCCAGCAGTTCTAGAAGGGGGAACACTGAAGCTTTCTTT
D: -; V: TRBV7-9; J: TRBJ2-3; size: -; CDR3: CASSSSDTQYF; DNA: TGTGCCAGCTCGAGTTCAGATACGCAGTATTTT
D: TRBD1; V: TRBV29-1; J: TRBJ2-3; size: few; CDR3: CSVNTDRATDTQYF; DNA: TGCAGCGTTAATACGGACAGGGCAACAGATACGCAGTATTTT
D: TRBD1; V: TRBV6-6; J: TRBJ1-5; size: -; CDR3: CASSRGQGGNQPQHF; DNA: TGTGCCAGCAGCCGTGGACAGGGAGGCAATCAGCCCCAGCATTTT
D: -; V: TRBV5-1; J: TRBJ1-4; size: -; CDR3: CASSLEARTGINEKLFF; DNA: TGCGCCAGCAGCTTGGAGGCCCGGACCGGGATTAATGAAAAACTGTTTTTT
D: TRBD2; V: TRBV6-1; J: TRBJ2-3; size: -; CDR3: CASSGLAGGTDTQYF; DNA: TGTGCCAGCAGTGGACTAGCGGGGGGCACAGATACGCAGTATTTT